This T cell receptor beta chain was retrieved from a study of CD8+CD57+ T cells in acquired aplastic anemia (dated by TCRdb to the late 2010s). The study in broad terms: On average, sorted CD4+ and CD8+ cells yielded 3.2 ug of extracted DNA, with a range of about 0.19 to 30 ug.

With respect to this clonotype: Its specific antigen is unknown. Base quality data are lacking; no much larger clone is found one base away.

Results the study describes overall, beyond this receptor: Patients and healthy controls showed no significant difference in CD8+ Simpson's diversity (P=0.060). Around 27 CD8+ CDR3 sequences were shared between patients and controls but appeared highly expressed in patients and within their immunodominant clones.

TCR repertoires of sorted CD4+ and CD8+ blood T cells from severe aplastic anemia patients and healthy subjects were deep-sequenced in the study. Ficoll-Paque density gradient centrifugation was used to isolate peripheral blood mononuclear cells. Before DNA extraction, CD4+ and CD8+ T cells were sorted by FACS or by magnetic beads. TCR beta VDJ combination and CDR3 sequence profiling used genomic DNA as the template. An Illumina HiSeq 2000 was used for TCR repertoire sequencing. The authors' analysis ran thus. Repertoires were assessed using TRBV/TRBJ rearrangement plots, CDR3 size and DJ length profiles, and Simpson's diversity index. The most abundant DNA sequence in the deep sequencing data was taken as the immunodominant clone. CDR3 amino acid sequences were screened for sharing across subjects and compared with published repertoires and the VDJdb database. TCRdb reran the public reads through fastp at Q25 and MiXCR, keeping productive beta chains. Entries are consolidated by CDR3 protein sequence, retaining the most common genes and DNA. The V and J calls and clone size come from TCRdb's table, not from the authors' own analysis. The sample has 200,000 or so distinct CDR3 sequences on record, 64% of them singletons. The leading ten clones occupy about 45% of the sample.

What was sequenced was sorted CD4+, CD8+, or CD8+CD57+ T cells (not recorded which) from PBMCs. This receptor was identified in a human donor with severe aplastic anemia or a healthy control (not recorded which).

The DNA sequence reads TGCAGTGCTGGGGGACTAGCGGCTCCCAATGAGCAGTTCTTC. The translation is CSAGGLAAPNEQFF. The chain is assembled from TRBV20-1 and TRBJ2-1; 11 bases in the junction line up with TRBD2. Compared with germline, V lacks 5 bases and J lacks 6 bases; bases without a gene match: 6. According to the germline V gene (reference sequence), CDR1 reads DFQATT and CDR2 reads SNEGSKA. Its CDR3 holds 14 amino acids, cysteine through phenylalanine. Of all the DNA, just the CDR3 is kept, 42 bases in frame from base 1.